Listed here is a single T cell receptor (beta chain). Its specificity is unknown. This sample is drawn from a study of T cells after yellow fever vaccination. Study at large: SMART-Seq v4 Ultra Low Input prepared libraries from low-cell fractions. Regarding the study as a whole: Peak timing came faster in the weaker secondary response, day 5 versus 15. Relatively few clonotypes were ones that appeared in both CD4 and CD8 compartments.

MiXCR, run by TCRdb on the 5' RACE reads, gives a single entry per CDR3 protein. Of more than 65,000 distinct CDR3 sequences in the sample, roughly 7% were seen once. V shed 2 bases, J shed 7 bases, and the junction held 11 bases outside the gene matches. This CDR3 has 15 amino acids. Germline V gene lookup returns CDR1 LGHNA and CDR2 YSLEER. The source was CD8+ T cells sorted from PBMCs, collected 10 to 11 days after the first yellow fever vaccination. The genes are TRBV4-3 and TRBJ2-7; 7 bases match TRBD1. The clonotype originates from a man aged 18 to 30 who received the YFV17D yellow fever vaccine. The CDR3 loop is CASSQNRGPFGEQYF. The CDR3 nucleotides are TGCGCCAGCAGCCAAAACAGGGGACCTTTTGGTGAGCAGTACTTC.